The source of this TCR beta chain is a study of T cells after yellow fever vaccination. This clonotype occurred many times. Its cognate antigen is unknown. Findings of the study overall: Abundant contaminating clonotypes from the bulk population could appear in FACS-sorted repertoires.

CDR1 and CDR2 from the germline V gene are SGHTA and FQGNSA. CDR3 length: 12 amino acids. The V end was cut by 5 bases, the J end by 7 bases, with 12 bases between. Production of TCR cDNA was by 5'RACE template switching, which also added a universal primer site and UMIs. TCRdb analysed the 5' RACE reads with MiXCR anew, one entry per CDR3 protein. The table lists 250,000 or so distinct CDR3 sequences, roughly 3.7% of them singletons, with 15% to 20% in the top ten. The V gene is TRBV7-2, the J gene TRBJ2-7; the D is unclear. Specimen: PBMCs, collected 15 days after the yellow fever booster vaccination. The TCR originated in a man in his late teens or twenties who received the YFV17D yellow fever vaccine. For the CDR3, the DNA is TGTGCCAGCAGCCCGAACGGCTGGGAGCAGTACGTC. As protein: CASSPNGWEQYV.